This T cell receptor beta chain derives from a study of T-cell memory formation after mild COVID-19. Broader study findings: Several responding clones turned up in pre-infection memory, indicating that cross-reactive memory may have taken part. Contracting CD8+ clones were enriched in EMRA, CD4+ mainly in CM and EM. Clones that contracted from day 15 to 85 had balanced CD4/CD8; later expanders were CD4+ biased.

TCRdb called the 5' RACE reads again in MiXCR, with one record for every CDR3 protein. The sample carries around 320,000 distinct CDR3 sequences, around 27% recorded once. Regarding this clonotype: Its target is not known.

The sequencing sample was made of PBMCs or a T cell subset sorted from them (not recorded which). This receptor was identified in an adult woman who had mild COVID-19 (a few samples of this study predate the infection). Cell type and time point are not known.

The DNA for the CDR3 is TGTGCCTGGAGTCTCGGGAACCTCGGCGAGCAGTACTTC. Its protein is CAWSLGNLGEQYF. The chain recombines TRBV30 with TRBJ2-7, with D possibly TRBD2 on 5 matching bases. The CDR3 extends over 13 amino acids. Trimming removed 2 bases from V and 6 bases from J, with 14 bases in between. Germline assignment: CDR1 GTSNPN and CDR2 SVGIG (reference sequence).